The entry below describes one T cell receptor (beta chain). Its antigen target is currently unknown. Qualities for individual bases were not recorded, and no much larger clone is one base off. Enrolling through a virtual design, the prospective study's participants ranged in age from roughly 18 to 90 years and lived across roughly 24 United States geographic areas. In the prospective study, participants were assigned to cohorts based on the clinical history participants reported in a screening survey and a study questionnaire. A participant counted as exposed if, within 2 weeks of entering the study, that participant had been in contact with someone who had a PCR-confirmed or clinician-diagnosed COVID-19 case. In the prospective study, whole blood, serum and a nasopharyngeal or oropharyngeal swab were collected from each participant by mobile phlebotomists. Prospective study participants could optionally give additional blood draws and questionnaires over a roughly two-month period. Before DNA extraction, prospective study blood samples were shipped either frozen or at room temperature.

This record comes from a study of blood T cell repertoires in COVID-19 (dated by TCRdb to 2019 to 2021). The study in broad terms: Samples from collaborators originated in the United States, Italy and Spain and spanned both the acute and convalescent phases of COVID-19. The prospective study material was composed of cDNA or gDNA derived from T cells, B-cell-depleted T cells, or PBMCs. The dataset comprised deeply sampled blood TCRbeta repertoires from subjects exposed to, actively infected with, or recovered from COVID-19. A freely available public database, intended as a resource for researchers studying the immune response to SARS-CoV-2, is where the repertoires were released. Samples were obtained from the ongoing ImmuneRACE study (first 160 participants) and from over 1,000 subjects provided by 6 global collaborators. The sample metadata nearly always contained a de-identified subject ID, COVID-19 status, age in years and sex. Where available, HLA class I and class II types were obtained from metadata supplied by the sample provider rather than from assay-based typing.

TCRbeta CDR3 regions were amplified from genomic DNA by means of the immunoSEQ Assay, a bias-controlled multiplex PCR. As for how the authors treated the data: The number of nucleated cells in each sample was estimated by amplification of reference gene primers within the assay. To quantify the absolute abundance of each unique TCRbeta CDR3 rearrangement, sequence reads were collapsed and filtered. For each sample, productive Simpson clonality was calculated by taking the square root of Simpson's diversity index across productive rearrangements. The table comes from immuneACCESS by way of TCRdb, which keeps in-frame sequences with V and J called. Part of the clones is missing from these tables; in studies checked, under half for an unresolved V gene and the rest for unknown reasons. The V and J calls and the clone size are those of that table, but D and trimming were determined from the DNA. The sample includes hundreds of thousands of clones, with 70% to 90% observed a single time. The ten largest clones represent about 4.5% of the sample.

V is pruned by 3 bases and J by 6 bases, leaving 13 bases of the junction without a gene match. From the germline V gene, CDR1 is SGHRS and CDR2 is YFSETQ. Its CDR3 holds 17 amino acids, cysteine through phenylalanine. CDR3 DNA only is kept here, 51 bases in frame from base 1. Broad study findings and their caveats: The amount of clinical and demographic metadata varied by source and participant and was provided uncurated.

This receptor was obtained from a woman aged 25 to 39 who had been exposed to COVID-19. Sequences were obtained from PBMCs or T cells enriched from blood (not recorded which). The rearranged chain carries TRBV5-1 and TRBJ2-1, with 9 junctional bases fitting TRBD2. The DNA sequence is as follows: TGCGCCAGCAGCTGGAGGGGTCGGGGGACTAGCATCAATGAGCAGTTCTTC. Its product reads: CASSWRGRGTSINEQFF.